This TCR beta chain is drawn from a study of TIL therapy for anti-PD-1-resistant metastatic lung cancer. Overall study context: By whole-exome sequencing, median non-synonymous tumor mutation burden was more than 1.2 mutations per megabase.

The libraries were made with immunoSEQ v3. Only in-frame clones appear in the TCRdb table, and some are missing; sequencing was by immunoSEQ multiplex PCR. The sample holds 50,000 to 65,000 clones, 55% to 75% seen once. As to time point: pre-treatment sample, taken before nivolumab and TIL therapy. CDR3 length: 13 amino acids. The V and J ends lost 5 bases and 0 bases respectively, with 5 bases between them. Germline lookup yields CDR1 SEHNR and CDR2 FQNEAQ (reference sequence). The chain has TRBV7-9 and TRBJ1-3, with no clear D. Sequenced material: blood, taken at baseline. The sequence was obtained from a person between 25 and 79 years old with non-small cell lung cancer. This chain's CDR3 is CASSPNSGNTIYF. CDR3 DNA sequence: TGTGCCAGCAGCCCCAACTCTGGAAACACCATATATTTT. The full variable domain, completed using reference TRBV7-9 and TRBJ1-3, is DTGVSQNPRHKITKRGQNVTFRCDPISEHNRLYWYRQTLGQGPEFLTYFQNEAQLEKSRLLSDRFSAERPKGSFSTLEIQRTEQGDSAMYLCASSPNSGNTIYFGEGSWLTVV.